Listed here are 16 T cell receptor beta chains from one sample, sequenced in a study of T cell responses to AZD1222 COVID-19 vaccine. The method was immunoSEQ multiplex PCR; TCRdb's version includes in-frame clones alone and lacks a portion of them. The table records some 150,000 clones, 80% to 90% of them present only once. Sequencing was performed on peripheral blood, taken 28 days after the second AZD1222 dose. These receptors were taken from an adult who received the AZD1222 COVID-19 vaccine.

Only a few counts were recorded for this clone. The gene calls are TRBV16 and TRBJ1-2; no clear D gene. This CDR3 contains 12 residues. V lost 3 bases and J lost 4, with 6 bases in between. Germline V gene sequence: CDR1 KGHSY, CDR2 FQNENV. This chain's CDR3 is CASSQSVYGYTF. The CDR3 nucleotides read TGTGCCAGCAGCCAGTCCGTCTATGGCTACACCTTC. The variable domain in full, with the rest retrieved from reference TRBV16 and TRBJ1-2, is GEEVAQTPKHLVRGEGQKAKLYCAPIKGHSYVFWYQQVLKNEFKFLISFQNENVFDETGMPKERFSAKCLPNSPCSLEIQATKLEDSAVYFCASSQSVYGYTFGSGTRLTVV.

The rearrangement links TRBV6-1 to TRBJ2-1; D call uncertain. V was pared by 1 base and J by 3 bases, with 13 bases between. The V gene's germline CDR1 is MNHNS and CDR2 SASEGT. The CDR3 is 16 amino acids. Written as DNA, the CDR3 is TGTGCCAGCAGTGAAGGGTTCGCTAACCTCTACAATGAGCAGTTCTTC. Translated, it gives CASSEGFANLYNEQFF.

This rearrangement joins TRBV19 to TRBJ2-3; tentatively, D is TRBD1 or TRBD2 (6 bases each). With 5 bases removed from V and 4 bases from J, the gap between germline ends came to 16 bases. CDR1 and CDR2 (germline): LNHDA, SQIVND (reference sequence). This CDR3 is 15 amino acids long. This CDR3 is CASSPSGAAADTQYF. In nucleotides, the CDR3 is TGTGCCAGTAGTCCCTCGGGGGCCGCTGCAGATACGCAGTATTTT.

The chain couples TRBV2 to TRBJ2-2; D perhaps matches TRBD1 (5 bases). This CDR3 has 15 residues. The germline gives CDR1 SNHLY, CDR2 FYNNEI. The germline V and J ends were trimmed by 3 bases and 3 bases, with 11 bases remaining between them. The CDR3 sequence: CASSDRAGYTGELFF. The CDR3 coding sequence is TGTGCCAGCAGTGATCGGGCAGGGTACACCGGGGAGCTGTTTTTT.

The V gene is TRBV7-2, the J gene TRBJ1-4; 9 bases align to TRBD1. The ends lost 1 base at V and 7 bases at J; junction bases unmatched: 7. Per the germline V gene, CDR1 is SGHTA and CDR2 is FQGNSA. The CDR3 length is 16 residues. The CDR3 loop reads CASSLGSRQGVEKLFF. CDR3 bases: TGTGCCAGCAGCTTAGGTAGTCGACAGGGGGTTGAAAAACTGTTTTTT. The full variable domain, its missing parts supplied by reference TRBV7-2 and TRBJ1-4, is GAGVSQSPSNKVTEKGKDVELRCDPISGHTALYWYRQSLGQGLEFLIYFQGNSAPDKSGLPSDRFSAERTGGSVSTLTIQRTQQEDSAVYLCASSLGSRQGVEKLFFGSGTQLSVL.

This chain uses TRBV15 with TRBJ2-2, with TRBD2 matching 8 bases. Unmatched junction bases numbered 2, after V lost 1 base and J lost 4 bases. CDR1 is LNHNV and CDR2 is YYDKDF in the germline V gene (reference sequence). The CDR3 runs 15 residues. The CDR3 nucleotides read TGTGCCACCAGCAGAGTTGCGGGAGGCACCGGGGAGCTGTTTTTT. The encoded protein is CATSRVAGGTGELFF.

The chain uses TRBV14 and TRBJ1-1; TRBD1 aligns across 8 bases. In germline, CDR1 is SGHDN, CDR2 FVKESK. The CDR3 covers 15 residues. The V gene end was trimmed by 4 bases and the J gene end by 0 bases; junction bases not matched to a gene: 4. The CDR3 sequence: CASSLRTGLNTEAFF. The CDR3 bases are TGTGCCAGCAGCCTGCGGACAGGGCTGAACACTGAAGCTTTCTTT.

The V call is TRBV5-3, the J call TRBJ1-1, with 7 bases identical to TRBD1. TRBV5-3 qualifies as an ORF whose function is uncertain. CDR3 length: 14 residues. The ends lost 7 bases at V and 4 bases at J; junction bases unmatched: 10. The CDR3 protein is CARVRVTGCTEAFF. As DNA, the CDR3 is TGTGCCAGAGTTCGAGTGACAGGGTGCACTGAAGCTTTCTTT.

This rearrangement joins TRBV29-1 to TRBJ1-1; D possibly corresponds to TRBD1 (5 bases). The CDR3 contains 12 residues. Germline lookup yields CDR1 SQVTM and CDR2 ANQGSEA. V dropped 7 bases and J dropped 8 bases, with 17 bases sitting between them. The CDR3 loop reads CSAVDRRPEAFF. As DNA, the CDR3 is TGCAGCGCCGTAGACAGACGGCCGGAAGCTTTCTTT.

V usage is TRBV5-1 and J usage is TRBJ2-6; D is uncertain. Germline CDR1 is SGHRS and CDR2 is YFSETQ. CDR3 length equals 15 residues. V dropped 0 bases and J dropped 1 base, with 5 bases sitting between them. CDR3 sequence (DNA): TGCGCCAGCAGCTTGGTGGGTTCTGGGGCCAACGTCCTGACTTTC. This encodes CASSLVGSGANVLTF.

The chain has TRBV12-3 or TRBV12-4 and TRBJ1-3; no definite D call. V was clipped by 2 bases and J by 6 bases, with 8 bases between them. There are 13 residues in the CDR3. CDR3 region: CASSLRSKNTIYF. CDR3 nucleotides: TGTGCCAGCAGTTTAAGGTCAAAAAACACCATATATTTT.

This chain connects TRBV6-5 to TRBJ1-2; 12 bases agree with TRBD1. Per germline, CDR1 MNHEY and CDR2 SVGAGI. This CDR3 has 13 amino acids. The V segment lost 10 bases and the J segment 8 bases; nucleotides outside the gene matches: 8. The CDR3 nucleotides read TGTGCCATTACGGGGACAGGGGGCGCGGGCTACACCTTC. Protein sequence: CAITGTGGAGYTF.

The rearrangement links TRBV19 to TRBJ2-5; 12 bases line up with TRBD2. J gave up 7 bases and V 5 bases, and 8 bases lay outside the gene matches. Germline-derived CDR1 and CDR2 are LNHDA and SQIVND (reference sequence). The CDR3 covers 15 residues. CDR3 nucleotide sequence: TGTGCCAGTAGTCCCAGGACTAGCGGGAAGGTGACCCAGTACTTC. Translation: CASSPRTSGKVTQYF.

V gene TRBV5-4 combines with J gene TRBJ1-2; TRBD1 is a possible D gene (6 bases). Germline lookup yields CDR1 SGHNT and CDR2 YYREEE (reference sequence). This CDR3 spans 17 amino acids. V dropped 0 bases and J dropped 3 bases, with 18 bases sitting between them. CDR3 coding DNA: TGTGCCAGCAGCTTGGGGGGGGCCCGTTCCTCTTACTATGGCTACACCTTC. Residues: CASSLGGARSSYYGYTF.

V gene TRBV12-3 or TRBV12-4 combines with J gene TRBJ1-6, with TRBD1 matching 10 bases. The V segment lost 8 bases and the J segment 6 bases; nucleotides outside the gene matches: 1. The length of the CDR3 is 13 residues. CDR3 DNA: TGTGCCAGCTGGGACAGGGGTAATTCACCCCTCCACTTT. Translated: CASWDRGNSPLHF.

The V call is TRBV9, the J call TRBJ1-5; 9 bases align to TRBD1. There are 16 residues in the CDR3. Per the germline V gene, CDR1 is SGDLS and CDR2 is YYNGEE. J lost 5 bases, V lost 0 bases, and 6 bases had no gene match. The CDR3 here is CASSVGTGVRYQPQHF. CDR3 nucleotide sequence: TGTGCCAGCAGCGTAGGGACAGGGGTACGATATCAGCCCCAGCATTTT.